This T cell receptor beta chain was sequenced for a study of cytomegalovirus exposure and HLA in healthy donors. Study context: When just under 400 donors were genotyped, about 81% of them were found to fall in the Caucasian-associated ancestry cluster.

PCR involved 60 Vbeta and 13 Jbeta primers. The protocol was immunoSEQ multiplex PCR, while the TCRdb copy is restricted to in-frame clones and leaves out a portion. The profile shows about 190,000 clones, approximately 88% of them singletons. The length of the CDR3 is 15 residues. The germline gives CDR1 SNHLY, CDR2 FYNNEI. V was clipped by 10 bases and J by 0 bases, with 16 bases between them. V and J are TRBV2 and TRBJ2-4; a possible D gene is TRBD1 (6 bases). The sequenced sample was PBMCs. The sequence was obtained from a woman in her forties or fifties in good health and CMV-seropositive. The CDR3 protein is CATSPGAIAKNIQYF. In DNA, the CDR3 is TGTGCCACTTCTCCAGGGGCCATAGCCAAAAACATTCAGTACTTC.